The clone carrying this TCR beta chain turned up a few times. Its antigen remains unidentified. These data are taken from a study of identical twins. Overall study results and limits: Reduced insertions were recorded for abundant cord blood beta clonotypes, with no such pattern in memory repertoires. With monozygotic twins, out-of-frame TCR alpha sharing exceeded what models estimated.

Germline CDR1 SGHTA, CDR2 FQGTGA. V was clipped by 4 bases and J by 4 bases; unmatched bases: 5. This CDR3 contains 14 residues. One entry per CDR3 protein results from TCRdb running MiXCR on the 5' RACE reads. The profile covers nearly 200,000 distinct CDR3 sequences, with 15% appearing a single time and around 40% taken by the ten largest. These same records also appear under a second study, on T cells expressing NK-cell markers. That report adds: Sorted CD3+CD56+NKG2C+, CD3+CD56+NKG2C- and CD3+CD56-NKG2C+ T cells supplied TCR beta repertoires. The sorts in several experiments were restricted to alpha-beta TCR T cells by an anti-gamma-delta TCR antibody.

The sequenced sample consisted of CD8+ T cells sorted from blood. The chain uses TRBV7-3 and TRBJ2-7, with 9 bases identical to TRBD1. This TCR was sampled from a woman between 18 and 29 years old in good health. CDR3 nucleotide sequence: TGTGCCAGCAGCTCGGGACAGGGTAATTACGAGCAGTACTTC. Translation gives CASSSGQGNYEQYF.